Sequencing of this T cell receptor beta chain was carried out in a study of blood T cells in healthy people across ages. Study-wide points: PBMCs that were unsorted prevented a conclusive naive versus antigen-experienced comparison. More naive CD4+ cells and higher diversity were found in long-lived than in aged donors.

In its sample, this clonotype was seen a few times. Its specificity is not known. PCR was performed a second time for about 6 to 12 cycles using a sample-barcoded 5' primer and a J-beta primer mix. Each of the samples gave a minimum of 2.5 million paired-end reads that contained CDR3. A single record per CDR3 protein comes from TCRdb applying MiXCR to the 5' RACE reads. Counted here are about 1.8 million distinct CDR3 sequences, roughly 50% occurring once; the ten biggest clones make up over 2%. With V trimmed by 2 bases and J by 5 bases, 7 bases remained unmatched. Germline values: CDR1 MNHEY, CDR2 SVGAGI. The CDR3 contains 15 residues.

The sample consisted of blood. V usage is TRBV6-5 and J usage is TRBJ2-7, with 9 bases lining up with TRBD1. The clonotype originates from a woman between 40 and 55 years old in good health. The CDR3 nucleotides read TGTGCCAGCAGTTACGGTGGACAGGGGTCCCACGAGCAGTACTTC. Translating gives CASSYGGQGSHEQYF.